The sequence of this TCR beta chain was determined in a study of cytomegalovirus exposure and HLA in healthy donors. Study-wide results and limits: According to an earlier analysis, most TCR beta V segments yielded productive rearrangements about 87% or about 30% of the time. Sequencing artifact likely explains a cluster of highly shared sequence variants. Later on, an analysis tied 18,000 or so TCR beta sequences to HLA alleles at 0.05 false discovery rate.

PCR involved 60 Vbeta and 13 Jbeta primers. This table comes from immunoSEQ multiplex PCR, and its TCRdb copy is limited to in-frame clones, with some not included. This table holds over 150,000 clones, about 72% found once. Worth noting for this clone: Its antigen is unidentified.

Germline assignment: CDR1 KGHSH and CDR2 LQKENI. The V end was cut by 2 bases, the J end by 6 bases, with 10 bases between. This CDR3 region has 13 residues. The chain uses TRBV18 and TRBJ1-1; D unresolved. Sequencing used PBMCs. This clonotype originated in a man between 25 and 39 years old in good health and CMV-seropositive. CDR3 nucleotide sequence: TGTGCCAGCTCACCAACCGGGAGCGCTGAAGCTTTCTTT. Protein product: CASSPTGSAEAFF. Full variable domain (rest looked up from reference TRBV18 and TRBJ1-1): NAGVMQNPRHLVRRRGQEARLRCSPMKGHSHVYWYRQLPEEGLKFMVYLQKENIIDESGMPKERFSAEFPKEGPSILRIQQVVRGDSAAYFCASSPTGSAEAFFGQGTRLTVV.